In its sample, the clone carrying this T cell receptor (beta chain) was seen once. What it recognizes is unknown. Primers for the PCR totalled 60 Vbeta and 13 Jbeta. Sequencing used immunoSEQ multiplex PCR; TCRdb keeps in-frame clones, though not all of them. The sample includes some 150,000 clones, roughly 77% of them seen just once. The data stem from a study of cytomegalovirus exposure and HLA in healthy donors. Study results and limitations: Reportedly, TCR beta sequences accurately predicted HLA-A and HLA-B alleles in most subjects. Immune exposure information available was restricted to CMV serostatus. The authors excluded some V segments, including TRBV6-2 and TRBV6-3, as indistinguishable.

The trim removed 0 bases at V and 0 bases at J, leaving 9 bases unmatched. In germline, CDR1 is SGDLS, CDR2 YYNGEE. This CDR3 is built from 19 residues. The receptor was derived from a woman aged 30 to 39 in good health and CMV-seronegative. Specimen: PBMCs. The chain is built from TRBV9 and TRBJ2-6; 7 nucleotides match TRBD1. The CDR3 nucleotides are TGTGCCAGCAGCGTAGGGGTTGGACAGGAATTCTCTGGGGCCAACGTCCTGACTTTC. Its protein product is CASSVGVGQEFSGANVLTF.